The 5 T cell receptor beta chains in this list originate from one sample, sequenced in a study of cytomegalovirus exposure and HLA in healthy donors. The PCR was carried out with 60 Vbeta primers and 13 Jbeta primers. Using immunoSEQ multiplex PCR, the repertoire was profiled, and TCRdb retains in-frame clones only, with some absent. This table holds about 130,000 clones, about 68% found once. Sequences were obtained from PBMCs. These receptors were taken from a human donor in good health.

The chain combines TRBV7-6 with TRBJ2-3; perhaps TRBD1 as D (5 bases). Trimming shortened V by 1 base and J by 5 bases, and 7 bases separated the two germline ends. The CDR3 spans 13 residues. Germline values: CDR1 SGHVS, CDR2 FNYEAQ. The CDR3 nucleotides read TGTGCCAGCAGCTTAGAAAGGGGAGATACGCAGTATTTT. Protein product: CASSLERGDTQYF.

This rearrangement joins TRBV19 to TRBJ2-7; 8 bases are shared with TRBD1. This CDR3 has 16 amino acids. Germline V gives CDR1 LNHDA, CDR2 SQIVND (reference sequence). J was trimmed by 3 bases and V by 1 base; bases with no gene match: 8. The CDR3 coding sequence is TGTGCCAGTAGTATAGCCCCGGGACAGGATATCTACGAGCAGTACTTC. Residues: CASSIAPGQDIYEQYF.

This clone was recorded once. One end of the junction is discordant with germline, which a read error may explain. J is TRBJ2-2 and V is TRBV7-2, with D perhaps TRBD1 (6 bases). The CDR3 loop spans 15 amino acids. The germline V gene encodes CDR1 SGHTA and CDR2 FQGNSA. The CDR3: CASRLGRGNTGELFF. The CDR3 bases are TGTGCCAGCAGATTAGGCAGGGGGAACACCGGGGAGCTGTTTTTT. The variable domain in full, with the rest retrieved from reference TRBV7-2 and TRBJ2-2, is GAGVSQSPSNKVTEKGKDVELRCDPISGHTALYWYRQSLGQGLEFLIYFQGNSAPDKSGLPSDRFSAERTGGSVSTLTIQRTQQEDSAVYLCASRLGRGNTGELFFGEGSRLTVL.

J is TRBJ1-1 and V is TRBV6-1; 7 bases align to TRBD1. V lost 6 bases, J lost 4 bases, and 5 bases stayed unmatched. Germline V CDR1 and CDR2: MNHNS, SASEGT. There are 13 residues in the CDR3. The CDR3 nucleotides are TGTGCCAGCAGCCGGGGGACAGTCACTGAAGCTTTCTTT. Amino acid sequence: CASSRGTVTEAFF.

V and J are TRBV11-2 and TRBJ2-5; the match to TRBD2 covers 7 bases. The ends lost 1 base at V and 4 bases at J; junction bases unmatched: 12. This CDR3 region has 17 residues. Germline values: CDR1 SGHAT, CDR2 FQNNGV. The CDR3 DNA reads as TGTGCCAGCAGCTTAGTCTTAGGCGGGAGAGTTGCAGAGACCCAGTACTTC. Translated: CASSLVLGGRVAETQYF. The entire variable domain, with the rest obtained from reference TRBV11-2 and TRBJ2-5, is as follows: EAGVAQSPRYKIIEKRQSVAFWCNPISGHATLYWYQQILGQGPKLLIQFQNNGVVDDSQLPKDRFSAERLKGVDSTLKIQPAKLEDSAVYLCASSLVLGGRVAETQYFGPGTRLLVL.